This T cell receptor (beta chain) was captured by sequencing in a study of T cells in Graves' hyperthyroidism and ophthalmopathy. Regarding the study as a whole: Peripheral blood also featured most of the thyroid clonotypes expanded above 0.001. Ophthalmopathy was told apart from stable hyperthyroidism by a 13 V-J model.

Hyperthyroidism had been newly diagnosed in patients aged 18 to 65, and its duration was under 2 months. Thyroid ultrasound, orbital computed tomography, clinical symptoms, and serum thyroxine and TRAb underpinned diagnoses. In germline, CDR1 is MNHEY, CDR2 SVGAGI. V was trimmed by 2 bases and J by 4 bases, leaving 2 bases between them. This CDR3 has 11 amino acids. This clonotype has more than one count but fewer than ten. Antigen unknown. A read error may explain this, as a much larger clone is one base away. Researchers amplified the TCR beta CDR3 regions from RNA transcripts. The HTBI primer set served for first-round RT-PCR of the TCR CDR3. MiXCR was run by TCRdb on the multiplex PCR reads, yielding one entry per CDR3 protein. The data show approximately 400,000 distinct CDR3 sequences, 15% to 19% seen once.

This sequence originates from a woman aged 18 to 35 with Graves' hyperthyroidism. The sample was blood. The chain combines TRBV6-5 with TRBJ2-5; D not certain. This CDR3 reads CASSYVETQYF. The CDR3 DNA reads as TGTGCCAGCAGTTACGTAGAGACCCAGTACTTC.